One T cell receptor beta chain is described in this entry. The method was immunoSEQ multiplex PCR; TCRdb's version includes in-frame clones alone and lacks a portion of them. Of 300,000 to 350,000 clones listed, about 90% were seen once; the top ten hold roughly 3%. This entry belongs to a study of blood T cell repertoires in COVID-19. Looking at the study overall: Both acute and convalescent COVID-19 samples were obtained from the United States, Italy and Spain. From T cells, B-cell-depleted T cells, or PBMCs came the material, which was cDNA or gDNA.

This TCR came from a woman aged 18 to 35 who had recovered from COVID-19. Sequenced material: peripheral blood.

CDR3 in DNA: TGTGCCAGCAGCTTAGGGGCACGCAACTACAATGAGCAGTTCTTC. Protein sequence: CASSLGARNYNEQFF. This rearrangement joins TRBV7-2 to TRBJ2-1; D is unclear. V lost 1 base, J lost 3 bases, and 10 bases lay in between. The CDR3 consists of 15 residues. Germline lookup yields CDR1 SGHTA and CDR2 FQGNSA.